A selection of T cell receptor beta chains follows, all from one sample in a study of human CD4 T cells and Enterobacteriaceae. TCRdb keeps only in-frame clones here, not all; method: immunoSEQ multiplex PCR. The repertoire includes some 30,000 clones, approximately 84% of them detected once, and 1.7% sits in the top ten. Sequenced: memory CD4+ T cells from blood. The receptors originated from a human donor in good health. CDR3s leave out the opening cysteine and the closing phenylalanine or tryptophan.

>TRBV15|TRBJ1-2
ATSREGVGQGSNYGYT
>TRBV5-1|TRBJ2-2
ASSSDRVITGELF
>TRBV9|TRBJ2-7
ASSVFRESEQY
>TRBV5-4|TRBJ2-3
ASSFISDTQY
>TRBV6-1|TRBJ2-7
ASSEAAGQPYEQY
>TRBV19|TRBJ1-5
ATNGDRENGNQPQH
>TRBV25-1|TRBJ2-1
ASSGYNEQF
>TRBV11-2|TRBJ2-1
ASSFTSGASYNEQF
>TRBV6-5|TRBJ1-1
ASSSERGVF
>TRBV7-2|TRBJ2-7
ASSRTGREQY
>TRBV19|TRBJ1-5
ASSIYKGQGRYQPQH
>TRBV6-1|TRBJ1-2
ASRPGTDYGYT
>TRBV29-1|TRBJ2-3
SVGRDNTQY
>TRBV29-1|TRBJ2-7
SVGQGSYEQY
>TRBV28|TRBJ2-3
AIQSAFAGVTDTQY
>TRBV29-1|TRBJ2-3
SVDTGADTQY
>TRBV27|TRBJ2-7
ASSFTGTYSEQY
>TRBV19|TRBJ2-5
ASSIGGETQY
>TRBV7-2|TRBJ2-5
ASSLARASETQY
>TRBV6-1|TRBJ1-5
ASSPGQGKPQH
>TRBV6-5|TRBJ1-4
ASGGGFEKLF
>TRBV4-1|TRBJ2-7
ASSQDGERGAYEQY
>TRBV6-1|TRBJ2-1
ASSDALAGHYNEQF
>TRBV13|TRBJ2-5
ASSYDKQETQY
>TRBV10-3|TRBJ1-2
AISEARVNGYT
>TRBV11-3|TRBJ2-2
ASSSNPGELF
>TRBV6-1|TRBJ1-2
ASSYGWEHT
>TRBV15|TRBJ2-2
ATSTPRQGGPNTGELF
>TRBV30|TRBJ1-1
AWRPPGVDTEAF
>TRBV10-3|TRBJ2-1
AISSRLAGAHNEQF
>TRBV19|TRBJ2-7
ASSRSPLGIYEQY
>TRBV5-6|TRBJ2-7
ASSFYDRGFYEQY
>TRBV28|TRBJ2-2
ASSLWGLAGGPGELF
>TRBV6-1|TRBJ1-4
ASSDVGTANEKLF
>TRBV5-1|TRBJ2-5
ASSLLPGQGEETQY
>TRBV29-1|TRBJ2-1
SVPALAGGLSYNEQF
>TRBV5-4|TRBJ2-1
ASSSGLAGGVEQF
>TRBV21-1|TRBJ2-1
ASSKILAGGPTGRRSYNEQF
>TRBV19|TRBJ1-2
ASRPGRDYGYT
>TRBV30|TRBJ2-7
AWILRDRGGSSYEQY
>TRBV19|TRBJ1-3
ASSKDPRSGNTIY
>TRBV30|TRBJ1-4
AWSDGLANEKLF
>TRBV7-3|TRBJ2-2
ASSLERTGELF
>TRBV9|TRBJ2-5
ASTQAGTVQETQY
>TRBV2|TRBJ2-7
ASSGEGGGSEQY
>TRBV30|TRBJ2-1
AWSVGSSYNEQF
>TRBV5-1|TRBJ2-1
ASSRGRGVNEQF
>TRBV18|TRBJ2-7
ASSPGIQGIGSEQY
>TRBV7-2|TRBJ2-7
ASSKRQGAVYEQY
>TRBV27|TRBJ2-7
ASSLRTGLHYEQY